The 12 T cell receptor beta chains below all came from one sample that was sequenced in a study of T-cell memory formation after mild COVID-19. TCRdb recomputed calls from the 5' RACE reads with MiXCR, one row per CDR3 protein. The sample contains approximately 240,000 distinct CDR3 sequences, roughly 15% of which appear only once. The sequenced sample was PBMCs or a T cell subset sorted from them (not recorded which). The source of these receptors is a man younger than 30 who had mild COVID-19 (a few samples of this study predate the infection). Cell type and time point are not known.

The chain has TRBV5-1 and TRBJ2-3, with 7 bases that match TRBD1. V lost 0 bases and J lost 4; bases outside the gene matches: 11. This CDR3 spans 17 amino acids. From germline, CDR1 is SGHRS and CDR2 YFSETQ. The DNA for the CDR3 is TGCGCCAGCAGCTTGGATCGAGGACAGGTAACCCCAGATACGCAGTATTTT. Translating gives CASSLDRGQVTPDTQYF.

The gene calls are TRBV28 and TRBJ2-1; 11 bases fit TRBD1. This CDR3 region has 14 residues. Germline trimming cut 7 bases from V and 9 bases from J; bases unmatched to any gene: 8. The germline gives CDR1 MDHEN, CDR2 SYDVKM. The CDR3 region is CASNPGQGVGEQFF. CDR3 nucleotide sequence: TGTGCCAGCAACCCGGGACAGGGGGTGGGTGAGCAGTTCTTC. The variable domain in full, with the rest retrieved from reference TRBV28 and TRBJ2-1, is DVKVTQSSRYLVKRTGEKVFLECVQDMDHENMFWYRQDPGLGLRLIYFSYDVKMKEKGDIPEGYSVSREKKERFSLILESASTNQTSMYLCASNPGQGVGEQFFGPGTRLTVL.

The chain uses TRBV6-5 and TRBJ2-7; 7 nucleotides agree with TRBD1. With V trimmed by 3 bases and J by 6 bases, 8 bases remained unmatched. Germline V gene lookup returns CDR1 MNHEY and CDR2 SVGAGI. The CDR3 extends over 14 amino acids. CDR3 region: CASSYRQGIREQYF. As DNA, the CDR3 is TGTGCCAGCAGTTATCGACAGGGTATACGCGAGCAGTACTTC.

CDR3 protein: CASSLGQTTMEPQHF. CDR3 in DNA: TGTGCCAGCAGTTTAGGGCAGACAACCATGGAGCCCCAGCATTTT. V and J are TRBV12-3 or TRBV12-4 and TRBJ1-5; the D is unclear. Trimming took off 1 base at V and 8 bases at J, with 15 bases between the two ends. This CDR3 has 15 residues.

The rearrangement uses TRBV20-1 and TRBJ2-2, with 7 bases identical to TRBD1. Germline assignment: CDR1 DFQATT and CDR2 SNEGSKA (reference sequence). After removal of 5 bases from V and 4 bases from J, the junction contained 4 bases not matched to a gene. There are 13 residues in the CDR3. CDR3 protein: CSAVHRGTGELFF. Written as DNA, the CDR3 is TGCAGTGCTGTCCACAGGGGCACCGGGGAGCTGTTTTTT.

This clonotype was detected a few times. CDR3 amino acids: CASSQDGGEETQYF. CDR3 nucleotides: TGTGCCAGCAGCCAAGACGGGGGTGAAGAGACCCAGTACTTC. The chain combines TRBV4-2 with TRBJ2-5; a possible D gene is TRBD2 (6 bases). The CDR3 spans 14 residues. V was pared by 0 bases and J by 3 bases, with 8 bases between. Germline loops: CDR1 LGHNA, CDR2 YNFKEQ.

This clonotype was counted between two and nine times. The rearrangement joins TRBV10-3 to TRBJ2-4, with TRBD1 matching 9 bases. Losses at the gene ends were 0 bases for V and 0 bases for J; bases not matched to a gene: 15. Germline V gives CDR1 ENHRY, CDR2 SYGVKD. The CDR3 spans 21 residues. CDR3 DNA sequence: TGTGCCATCAGTGAGTCGAGTGTTGGGACAGGGAAATTCTTAGCCAAAAACATTCAGTACTTC. Residues: CAISESSVGTGKFLAKNIQYF.

A few counts support this clonotype. This sequence joins TRBV10-3 and TRBJ1-2, with D possibly matching TRBD1 (6 bases). Trimming took 7 bases from V and 4 from J, leaving 16 bases between them. CDR1 and CDR2 from the germline V gene are ENHRY and SYGVKD. The CDR3 covers 14 residues. The CDR3 spells CAITSQGLGYGYTF. The CDR3, as DNA: TGTGCCATCACTTCCCAGGGGCTGGGCTATGGCTACACCTTC.

A few counts support this clonotype. The chain employs TRBV9 and TRBJ2-3; D unresolved. V lost 2 bases, J lost 0 bases, and 7 bases lay in between. This CDR3 has 14 residues. In germline, CDR1 is SGDLS, CDR2 YYNGEE. The CDR3 loop is CASSVASSTDTQYF. Written as DNA, the CDR3 is TGTGCCAGCAGCGTGGCGTCTAGCACAGATACGCAGTATTTT.

The rearrangement uses TRBV2 and TRBJ1-5; D is unclear. The CDR3 is 16 amino acids. Germline V gives CDR1 SNHLY, CDR2 FYNNEI. V was clipped by 3 bases and J by 6 bases, with 18 bases between them. Here the CDR3 reads CASSDAGGRPIQPQHF. The DNA of the CDR3 is TGTGCCAGCAGTGACGCAGGCGGGCGTCCTATTCAGCCCCAGCATTTT.

On this clonotype: One junction end disagrees with the germline gene, perhaps due to a read error. The chain links TRBV5-1 to TRBJ2-2; D may be TRBD2 (5 bases). Germline-derived CDR1 and CDR2 are SGHRS and YFSETQ. CDR3 length: 13 residues. CDR3 in DNA: TGCGCCAGCAGCTTGAGAGAGTCCGGGAAGCTGTTTTTT. Encoded protein: CASSLRESGKLFF.

This clonotype was observed a few times. This chain connects TRBV6-2 or TRBV6-3 to TRBJ2-1; TRBD2 matches 8 bases. This CDR3 is 11 amino acids long. The V gene's germline CDR1 is MNHEY and CDR2 SVGEGT. The V segment lost 6 bases and the J segment 15 bases; nucleotides outside the gene matches: 7. CDR3 nucleotide sequence: TGTGCCAGCAGGCAGGGACTAGAAGCGTTCTTC. It codes for CASRQGLEAFF.